The present T cell receptor beta chain was sequenced within a study of cytomegalovirus exposure and HLA in healthy donors. Study-level findings and limits: The number of N-insertions in an Asian-associated ancestry cluster was reportedly below the approximately 600-donor mean in a later analysis.

The study ran its PCR with 60 Vbeta and 13 Jbeta primers. Clones were sequenced by immunoSEQ multiplex PCR, and TCRdb holds only the in-frame ones, with some missing. The sample lists around 100,000 clones, roughly three fifths seen once, with 3% to 4% in the top ten. Germline CDR1 is LNHDA and CDR2 is SQIVND (reference sequence). Trimming took off 4 bases at V and 3 bases at J, with 10 bases between the two ends. This CDR3 has 15 amino acids. This clone has a single count. Its antigen is unidentified. What was sequenced was PBMCs. This receptor was obtained from a man aged 25-45 years in good health and CMV-seronegative. The chain has TRBV19 and TRBJ1-6; D is undetermined. CDR3 sequence: CASSSQLDYNSPLHF. The CDR3 nucleotides read TGTGCCAGTAGTAGTCAACTTGACTATAATTCACCCCTCCACTTT.